The next 9 T cell receptor beta chains were all read from a single sample in a study of sequential checkpoint blockade in melanoma. Treatment of the sample: randomized to nivolumab then ipilimumab (arm A) or the reverse (arm B). Libraries were prepared by immunoSEQ multiplex PCR; TCRdb keeps only in-frame clonotypes and omits some of them. The data show about 4,000 clones, roughly 21% seen once. Sequences were derived from tumor tissue (inferred from file names), sampled from a patient given nivolumab and ipilimumab in sequence. The source of these receptors is a human donor with melanoma.

This chain connects TRBV29-1 to TRBJ2-1; TRBD2 matches 7 bases. Germline V lookup: CDR1 SQVTM, CDR2 ANQGSEA. CDR3 length equals 15 residues. With 6 bases clipped from V and 2 bases from J, the junction kept 10 bases outside the gene matches. In nucleotides, the CDR3 is TGCAGCGTCGGTCCCGGCGGGGGTACCTACAATGAGCAGTTCTTC. It codes for CSVGPGGGTYNEQFF.

The J gene is TRBJ2-3, the V gene TRBV9; a possible D gene is TRBD2 (6 bases). V was shortened by 3 bases and J by 4 bases, with 6 bases between the two germline ends. The germline gives CDR1 SGDLS, CDR2 YYNGEE. This CDR3 is 12 amino acids long. CDR3 loop: CASSGGADTQYF. The CDR3 region has the DNA TGTGCCAGCAGCGGGGGGGCAGATACGCAGTATTTT. The full variable domain, with the rest looked up from reference TRBV9 and TRBJ2-3, is DSGVTQTPKHLITATGQRVTLRCSPRSGDLSVYWYQQSLDQGLQFLIQYYNGEERAKGNILERFSAQQFPDLHSELNLSSLELGDSALYFCASSGGADTQYFGPGTRLTVL.

This clone is judged medium-sized. The CDR3 DNA reads TGTGCCAGCAGCGTAGGTTACGGCAACACTGAAGCTTTCTTT. As protein: CASSVGYGNTEAFF. The chain has TRBV9 and TRBJ1-1; D not resolved. Germline V gene sequence: CDR1 SGDLS, CDR2 YYNGEE. This CDR3 region has 14 residues. The V gene lost 0 bases and the J gene lost 2 bases, with 8 bases spanning the gap.

The V gene is TRBV19, the J gene TRBJ1-2; no definite D call. Germline V gives CDR1 LNHDA, CDR2 SQIVND (reference sequence). The CDR3 consists of 13 residues. Trimming took 3 bases from V and 8 from J, leaving 13 bases between them. The CDR3: CASSIPERGGYTF. DNA of the CDR3: TGTGCCAGTAGTATTCCCGAGAGAGGAGGCTACACCTTC. Based on the CDR3 plus reference TRBV19 and TRBJ1-2, the full variable domain is DGGITQSPKYLFRKEGQNVTLSCEQNLNHDAMYWYRQDPGQGLRLIYYSQIVNDFQKGDIAEGYSVSREKKESFPLTVTSAQKNPTAFYLCASSIPERGGYTFGSGTRLTVV.

This clone was detected many times. This chain uses TRBV11-3 with TRBJ2-7; tentatively, D is TRBD1 or TRBD2 (5 bases each). The CDR3 contains 15 residues. Deletions cut 5 bases from V and 2 bases from J, with 16 bases between. In germline, CDR1 is SGHNT, CDR2 YENEEA. The CDR3 region is CASSPRGLITYEQYF. CDR3 sequence (DNA): TGTGCCAGCAGCCCGAGGGGCTTAATCACCTACGAGCAGTACTTC.

This chain links TRBV5-1 with TRBJ2-6; D uncertain. Germline V gives CDR1 SGHRS, CDR2 YFSETQ. The V end was cut by 4 bases, the J end by 4 bases, with 18 bases between. The CDR3 length is 17 residues. In DNA, the CDR3 is TGCGCCAGCAGCCCAGAAACGGTGGCCCGGGGGGCCAACGTCCTGACTTTC. This codes for CASSPETVARGANVLTF.

This clone was found many times. The chain joins TRBV11-3 to TRBJ2-5; 7 nucleotides align to TRBD1. The CDR3 runs to 16 residues. From germline, CDR1 is SGHNT and CDR2 YENEEA. The junction had 14 bases not matched to a gene; V was cut back by 5 bases and J by 5 bases. CDR3 coding DNA: TGTGCCAGCAGCCCGTCGACAGGGATGAGTTTGGAGACCCAGTACTTC. Encoded protein: CASSPSTGMSLETQYF.

This clone counts as medium-sized. The chain uses TRBV9 and TRBJ1-1; D may be TRBD1 (5 bases). The length of the CDR3 is 13 residues. Germline CDR1 reads SGDLS; CDR2 reads YYNGEE. The ends were cut back, 4 bases at V and 1 base at J, with 8 bases in the middle. CDR3 amino acids: CASSRDWNTEAFF. CDR3 sequence (DNA): TGTGCCAGCAGCCGGGACTGGAACACTGAAGCTTTCTTT.

To note about this clone: The read halts 1 residue ahead of the CDR3 end, with the missing end drawn from the germline J gene. The chain links TRBV10-3 to TRBJ2-7, with D unresolved. The CDR3 spans 12 residues. Germline V gene data show CDR1 as ENHRY and CDR2 as SYGVKD. V shed 0 bases and J shed 6 bases, with 6 bases lying between them. The CDR3 region is CAISESTGEQYF. Incomplete CDR3 DNA: TGTGCCATCAGTGAGTCGACGGGCGAGCAGTAC.